These 8 T cell receptor beta chains were all obtained from the same sample, sequenced in a study of cytomegalovirus exposure and HLA in healthy donors. Clones were sequenced by immunoSEQ multiplex PCR, and TCRdb holds only the in-frame ones, with some missing. The profile shows about 280,000 clones, around 89% of them singletons. The sequencing sample was made of PBMCs. All receptors derive from a woman aged 18-29 years in good health and CMV-seronegative.

The rearrangement uses TRBV27 and TRBJ1-5; 7 bases match TRBD1. The CDR3 is 14 residues long. V lost 7 bases, J lost 7 bases, and 10 bases stayed unmatched. Germline-derived CDR1 and CDR2 are MNHEY and SMNVEV (reference sequence). The CDR3, as DNA: TGTGCCAGCATGCTCAGAGGGGGCGCGCAGCCCCAGCATTTT. Its translation: CASMLRGGAQPQHF.

This chain connects TRBV27 to TRBJ2-3; 7 positions match TRBD1. Looked up from germline, CDR1 is MNHEY and CDR2 is SMNVEV (reference sequence). V was pared by 7 bases and J by 0 bases, with 7 bases of the junction left unmatched. The CDR3 spans 15 residues. The CDR3 spells CASTRDRASTDTQYF. CDR3 coding DNA: TGTGCCAGCACCAGAGACAGGGCCAGCACAGATACGCAGTATTTT.

The CDR3 DNA reads TGTGCCAGCAGCCCCCGTGGGGGGGGCAGGGAGGCTCAGGGCTACACCTTC. Translation gives CASSPRGGGREAQGYTF. J is TRBJ1-2 and V is TRBV9; TRBD1 is a possible D gene (6 bases). The V gene's germline CDR1 is SGDLS and CDR2 YYNGEE. The CDR3 extends over 17 amino acids. Trimming took 4 bases from V and 8 from J, leaving 27 bases between them. Variable domain in full (rest from reference TRBV9 and TRBJ1-2): DSGVTQTPKHLITATGQRVTLRCSPRSGDLSVYWYQQSLDQGLQFLIQYYNGEERAKGNILERFSAQQFPDLHSELNLSSLELGDSALYFCASSPRGGGREAQGYTFGSGTRLTVV.

V usage is TRBV25-1 and J usage is TRBJ2-3; 9 bases match TRBD2. This CDR3 contains 15 residues. Germline V gene data show CDR1 as MGHDK and CDR2 as SYGVNS. Trimming took 4 bases from V and 5 from J; bases not matched to a gene: 7. CDR3 in DNA: TGTGCCAGCAGTGTGGCGGGAGGGCCTCTAGATACGCAGTATTTT. Translating gives CASSVAGGPLDTQYF.

The J gene is TRBJ2-7, the V gene TRBV9; possibly TRBD1 for D (5 bases). The V gene's germline CDR1 is SGDLS and CDR2 YYNGEE. V was cut by 7 bases and J by 1 base, with 15 bases left in between. The CDR3 runs 14 residues. The CDR3 DNA is TGTGCCAGCGGATGGGGCCTAGGGTCCTACGAGCAGTACTTC. This sequence encodes CASGWGLGSYEQYF. Drawing the rest from reference TRBV9 and TRBJ2-7, the complete variable domain is DSGVTQTPKHLITATGQRVTLRCSPRSGDLSVYWYQQSLDQGLQFLIQYYNGEERAKGNILERFSAQQFPDLHSELNLSSLELGDSALYFCASGWGLGSYEQYFGPGTRLTVT.

The V gene is TRBV28, the J gene TRBJ2-1; 9 bases align to TRBD2. Looked up from germline, CDR1 is MDHEN and CDR2 is SYDVKM. With 4 bases clipped from V and 3 bases from J, the junction kept 4 bases outside the gene matches. The CDR3 length is 15 residues. The CDR3 loop is CASSSGLAYYNEQFF. The CDR3 nucleotides are TGTGCCAGCAGTTCAGGACTAGCGTACTACAATGAGCAGTTCTTC.

The chain has TRBV2 and TRBJ2-5; TRBD1 is a possible D gene (6 bases). Deletions cut 7 bases from V and 4 bases from J, with 10 bases between. CDR1 is SNHLY and CDR2 is FYNNEI in the germline V gene. This CDR3 spans 12 amino acids. DNA of the CDR3: TGTGCCAGCATAGGACAGAGAGAGACCCAGTACTTC. Protein product: CASIGQRETQYF.

The rearrangement joins TRBV27 to TRBJ2-2; 13 nucleotides agree with TRBD2. Trimming at V came to 8 bases and at J to 7 bases, leaving 16 bases not matched to a gene. This CDR3 has 18 residues. Germline-derived CDR1 and CDR2 are MNHEY and SMNVEV (reference sequence). DNA of the CDR3: TGTGCCAGCCAGAGGACTAGCGGGAGAGGGTTTAACGGCGGGGAGCTGTTTTTT. This translates into CASQRTSGRGFNGGELFF.